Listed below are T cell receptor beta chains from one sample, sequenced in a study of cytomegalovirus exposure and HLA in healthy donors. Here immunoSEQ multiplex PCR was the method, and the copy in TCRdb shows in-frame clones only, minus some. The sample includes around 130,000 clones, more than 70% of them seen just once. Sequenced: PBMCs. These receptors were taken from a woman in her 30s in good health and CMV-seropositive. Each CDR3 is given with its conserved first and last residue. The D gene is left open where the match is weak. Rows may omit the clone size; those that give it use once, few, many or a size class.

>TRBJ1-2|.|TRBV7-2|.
TGTGCCAGCAGCTCCCGAGGGGGCTATGGCTACACCTTC
CASSSRGGYGYTF
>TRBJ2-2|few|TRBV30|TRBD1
TGTGCCTGTTCTTACGCGACAGGGGCCGCCGGGGAGCTGTTTTTT
CACSYATGAAGELFF
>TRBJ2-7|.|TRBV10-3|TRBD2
TGTGCCATCAGTGAGGCGGGAGGGCGCTACGAGCAGTACTTC
CAISEAGGRYEQYF
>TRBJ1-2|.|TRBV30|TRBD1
TGTGCTAATAGGGGGCTGGACTATGGCTACACCTTC
CANRGLDYGYTF
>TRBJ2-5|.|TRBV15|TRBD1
TGTGCCACCAGCAGAAATGGACAGGGCCAAGAGACCCAGTACTTC
CATSRNGQGQETQYF
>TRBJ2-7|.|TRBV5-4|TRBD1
TGTGCCAGCAGCTTCTCCCGGGGACAGGCCAAAGGGTACGAGCAGTACTTC
CASSFSRGQAKGYEQYF
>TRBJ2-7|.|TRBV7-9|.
TGTGCCAGCAGCTTAGCTGGGGGCAACTACGAGCAGTACTTC
CASSLAGGNYEQYF
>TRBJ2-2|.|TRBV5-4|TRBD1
TGTGCCAGCAGCCCGACAGGGACGAACACCGGGGAGCTGTTTTTT
CASSPTGTNTGELFF
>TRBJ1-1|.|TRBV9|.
TGTGCCAGCAGCGTACGGCCTTGGACAGAAATGAACACTGAAGCTTTCTTT
CASSVRPWTEMNTEAFF
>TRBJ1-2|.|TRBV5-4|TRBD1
TGTGCCAGCAGCTTTCCGACAGGGAGAGACTATGGCTACACCTTC
CASSFPTGRDYGYTF
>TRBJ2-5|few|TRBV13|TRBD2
TGTGCCAGCAGCACGACTAGCGGGGCCATCTATAAAGAGCAGTACTTC
CASSTTSGAIYKEQYF
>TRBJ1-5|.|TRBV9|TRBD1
TGTGCCAGCAGCGTCGCCGGGGACAGCCATCAGCCCCAGCATTTT
CASSVAGDSHQPQHF
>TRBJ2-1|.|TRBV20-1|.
TGCAGTGCTCCGACGGGGAATGAGCAGTTCTTC
CSAPTGNEQFF
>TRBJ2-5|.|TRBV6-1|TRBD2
TGTGCCAGCAGTTTTAGCGGGAGCGAGACCCAGTACTTC
CASSFSGSETQYF
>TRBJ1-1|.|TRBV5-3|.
TGTGCCAGAAGCTTGGAGCTGAACACTGAAGCTTTCTTT
CARSLELNTEAFF
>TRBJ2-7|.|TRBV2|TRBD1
TGTGCCAGCAGTCCCGGGACAGAACACTACGAGCAGTACTTC
CASSPGTEHYEQYF
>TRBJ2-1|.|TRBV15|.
TGTGCCACCAGCAACCTGGGGGGTGAGCAGTTCTTC
CATSNLGGEQFF
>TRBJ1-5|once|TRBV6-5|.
TGTGCCAGCAGTTACTCGATATATGGGGGGCAGCCCCAGCATTTT
CASSYSIYGGQPQHF
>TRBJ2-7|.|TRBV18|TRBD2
TGTGCCAGCTCACCACAGGGACTAGTGGTAGAGCAGTACTTC
CASSPQGLVVEQYF
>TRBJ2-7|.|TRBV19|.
TGTGCCAGTAGTGGATTACTTAGCGCCTACGAGCAGTACTTC
CASSGLLSAYEQYF
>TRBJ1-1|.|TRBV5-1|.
TGCGCCAGCAGCTTGGACGGGGGTTTAAACACTGAAGCTTTCTTT
CASSLDGGLNTEAFF
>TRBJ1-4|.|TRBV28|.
TGTGCCAGCAGTTCCCTGAATGAAAAACTGTTTTTT
CASSSLNEKLFF
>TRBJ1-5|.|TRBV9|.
TGTGCCAGCAGCCCACTCTCGGGGAGCCAGCCCCAGCATTTT
CASSPLSGSQPQHF
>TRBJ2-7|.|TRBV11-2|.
TGTGCCAGCAGCTTAGGTAAATACGAGCAGTACTTC
CASSLGKYEQYF
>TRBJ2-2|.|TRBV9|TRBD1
TGTGCCAGCAGCGTAGTCAGGGACAGTAACACCGGGGAGCTGTTTTTT
CASSVVRDSNTGELFF
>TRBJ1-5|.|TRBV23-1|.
TGCGCCAGCAGATTAGGGAGAGGCAATCAGCCCCAGCATTTT
CASRLGRGNQPQHF
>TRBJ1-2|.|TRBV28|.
TGTGCCAGCAGTTTATTCAACGGGAACACCTATGGCTACACCTTC
CASSLFNGNTYGYTF
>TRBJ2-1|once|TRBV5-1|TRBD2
TGCGCCAGCAGCCTATCGGGACTAGCGGGAGGGAATGAGCAGTTCTTC
CASSLSGLAGGNEQFF
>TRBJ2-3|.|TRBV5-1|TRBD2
TGCGCCAGCAGCTTGGGACTAGCTGGCACAGATACGCAGTATTTT
CASSLGLAGTDTQYF
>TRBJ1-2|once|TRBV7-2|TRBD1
TGTGCCAGCAGCTTGGGACAGGGTTATGGCTACACCTTC
CASSLGQGYGYTF
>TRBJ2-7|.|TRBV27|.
TGTGCCAGTGCCACTAGTGGTTACGAGCAGTACTTC
CASATSGYEQYF
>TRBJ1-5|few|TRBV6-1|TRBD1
TGTGCCAGCAGCCGGGACAGTAGCAATCAGCCCCAGCATTTT
CASSRDSSNQPQHF
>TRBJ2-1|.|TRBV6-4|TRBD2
TGTGCCAGCAGTGACGGGACTAGCGGCTACAATGAGCAGTTCTTC
CASSDGTSGYNEQFF
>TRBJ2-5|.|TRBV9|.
TGTGCCAGCAGCGCAGGATCCTTTCAAGAGACCCAGTACTTC
CASSAGSFQETQYF
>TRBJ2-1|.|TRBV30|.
TGTGCCTGGAGTACCAACTTCTACAATGAGCAGTTCTTC
CAWSTNFYNEQFF
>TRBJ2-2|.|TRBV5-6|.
TGTGCCAGCAGCGCTCGCGTCATAACCGGGGAGCTGTTTTTT
CASSARVITGELFF
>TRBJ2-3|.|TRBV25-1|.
TGTGCCAGCAGTGTAGGCAGTTCGGCGGCAGATACGCAGTATTTT
CASSVGSSAADTQYF
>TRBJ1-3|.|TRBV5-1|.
TGCGCCAGCAGCTTGATGGGGGCCGGAAACACCATATATTTT
CASSLMGAGNTIYF
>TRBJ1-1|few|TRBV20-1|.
TGCAGTGCCCGGGGATTCGCTGAAGCTTTCTTT
CSARGFAEAFF
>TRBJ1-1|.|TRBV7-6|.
TGTGCCAGCAGCTTAGGCCGGGTGAACACTGAAGCTTTCTTT
CASSLGRVNTEAFF
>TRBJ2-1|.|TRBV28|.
TGTGCCAGCAGTTTATTTTACCAGTTTTTCTTC
CASSLFYQFFF
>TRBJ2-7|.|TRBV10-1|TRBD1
TGCGCCAGCAGTGCCTCCGACAGGGGCTACGAGCAGTACTTC
CASSASDRGYEQYF
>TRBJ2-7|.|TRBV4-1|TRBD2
TGCGCCAGCAGCCCCTGGGAGGGAACCTACGAGCAGTACTTC
CASSPWEGTYEQYF
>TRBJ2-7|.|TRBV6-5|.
TGTGCCAGCAGTTACGGGGCAGGGATGTACTACGAGCAGTACTTC
CASSYGAGMYYEQYF
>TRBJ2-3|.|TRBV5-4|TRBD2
TGTGCCAGCAGCTTACTAGCGGGGGGGTTGGATACGCAGTATTTT
CASSLLAGGLDTQYF
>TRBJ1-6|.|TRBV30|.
TGTGCCGGACGGACAGTCTCCCATTCACCCCTCCACTTT
CAGRTVSHSPLHF
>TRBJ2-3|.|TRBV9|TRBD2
TGTGCCAGCAGCTCTACCTCTAGCGGGAGTGGGGAAGATACGCAGTATTTT
CASSSTSSGSGEDTQYF
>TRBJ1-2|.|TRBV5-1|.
TGCGCCAGCAGCTTGGGGCCAGGGCACCCCTATGGCTACACCTTC
CASSLGPGHPYGYTF
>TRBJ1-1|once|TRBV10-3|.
TGTGCCATCTCTCAGGGTTTGTCTGGCACTGAAGCTTTCTTT
CAISQGLSGTEAFF
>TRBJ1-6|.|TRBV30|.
TGTGCCTGGAGTATAGCAGAGTACAATTCACCCCTCCACTTT
CAWSIAEYNSPLHF